The entry below gives a single TCR beta chain sequence along with its context. The data were produced by immunoSEQ multiplex PCR, yet TCRdb's version contains in-frame clones alone and is incomplete. The sample holds roughly 500,000 clones; 89% are singletons and the top ten take about 2.4%. This sample stems from a study of Ad26.COV2.S vaccination and SARS-CoV-2 variants. Treatment: 15 to 20 received Ad26.COV2.S at low or high dose, single or two shots; roughly five received placebo; per-sample allocation not given. Day 63 after the first injection of vaccine or placebo was the sampling time. A Boston donor was an adult aged 18-55 years. This receptor was obtained from a person between 18 and 65 years old who received the Ad26.COV2.S COVID-19 vaccine or a placebo. This sample comprised peripheral blood, obtained in a trial of Ad26.COV2.S vaccine versus placebo.

In nucleotides, the CDR3 is TGTGCCAGCAGCTTAGTCCCCGCAGCTAACTATGGCTACACCTTC. Protein: CASSLVPAANYGYTF. The chain combines TRBV11-2 with TRBJ1-2; D is unclear. The length of the CDR3 is 15 residues. Germline V gene data show CDR1 as SGHAT and CDR2 as FQNNGV. Trimming cost V 1 base and J 0 bases, with 9 bases left between them.